Included here is one T cell receptor beta chain sequence, with context. The antigen is not known. Germline V lookup: CDR1 SEHNR, CDR2 FQNEAQ (reference sequence). This CDR3 has 14 residues. Trimming took 5 bases from V and 6 from J, leaving 17 bases between them. This sample is drawn from a study of graft-versus-host responses after intestinal transplantation. Broader study findings: Peak GvH clone levels in circulation were associated with early post-transplant HvG declines.

Assay: immunoSEQ multiplex PCR; the TCRdb copy retains only in-frame clones and omits some. The table lists tens of thousands of clones, 87% of them singletons. Once graft tissue had been processed, intraepithelial and lamina propria lymphocytes were released. The chain carries TRBV7-9 and TRBJ2-7; possibly TRBD2 for D (7 bases). This TCR derives from a human patient who received an intestinal transplant, so some T cells may come from the graft donor. Sequenced material: ileum tissue, taken 200 to 210 days after intestinal transplant. The CDR3 sequence: CASSGGGLFSEQYF. The CDR3 coding sequence is TGTGCCAGCAGCGGGGGGGGGCTCTTCTCCGAGCAGTACTTC. Looking up the rest from reference TRBV7-9 and TRBJ2-7 gives the full variable domain: DTGVSQNPRHKITKRGQNVTFRCDPISEHNRLYWYRQTLGQGPEFLTYFQNEAQLEKSRLLSDRFSAERPKGSFSTLEIQRTEQGDSAMYLCASSGGGLFSEQYFGPGTRLTVT.